The table lists the clone carrying this T cell receptor (beta chain) with many counts. This beta chain came through as a stray read in a library set up for alpha chains, and its size says little. The data belong to a study of spatial heterogeneity in lung cancer. Time point meaning: sample taken at primary tumor resection. Unsorted whole RNA from tumor, nontumor lung or frozen PBMC underwent sequencing. The germline V gene encodes CDR1 KGHSH and CDR2 LQKENI. Trimming cost V 5 bases and J 2 bases; bases outside gene matches: 5. There are 14 residues in the CDR3. One entry per CDR3 protein, called by TCRdb with MiXCR from the 5' RACE reads. The top ten clones hold 35% to 40% of a sample with about 13,000 distinct CDR3 sequences, 5% to 5.5% of them seen once.

Material: lung tumor tissue, obtained at surgery. This TCR derives from a human donor with early-stage non-small cell lung cancer. The chain is built from TRBV18 and TRBJ1-1; 7 nucleotides align to TRBD1. The chain's CDR3 is CASSSWDSNTEAFF. DNA of the CDR3: TGTGCCAGCTCATCCTGGGACAGTAACACTGAAGCTTTCTTT.